The 19 T cell receptor beta chains given below trace back to one sample, sequenced in a study of cytomegalovirus exposure and HLA in healthy donors. PCR amplification relied on 60 Vbeta primers (plus 13 Jbeta primers). Profiling relied on immunoSEQ multiplex PCR, and the TCRdb table lists in-frame clones only, not all of them. This sample has 100,000 to 150,000 clones; about 81% occur once, and the top ten carry 2.5% to 3.5%. The specimen sequenced was PBMCs. These receptor sequences come from a woman between 35 and 50 years old in good health and CMV-seropositive.

The chain uses TRBV25-1 and TRBJ1-4; TRBD1 is a possible D gene (5 bases). V was shortened by 5 bases and J by 7 bases, with 20 bases between the two germline ends. Germline V gene data show CDR1 as MGHDK and CDR2 as SYGVNS. CDR3 size: 16 residues. The CDR3 sequence is CASSNMRDLLGEKLFF. In DNA form, the CDR3 reads TGTGCCAGCAGTAACATGAGGGACTTACTTGGTGAAAAACTGTTTTTT.

This clone was seen a handful of times. This chain joins TRBV6-1 and TRBJ1-1, with D unresolved. CDR3 size: 15 residues. Per the germline V gene, CDR1 is MNHNS and CDR2 is SASEGT. Trimming removed 8 bases from V and 0 bases from J, with 16 bases in between. For the CDR3, the DNA is TGTGCCAGCGGCCGAGACGGGGTGATGAACACTGAAGCTTTCTTT. Translating it yields CASGRDGVMNTEAFF.

The genes are TRBV6-1 and TRBJ1-3; D is unresolved. The V gene lost 0 bases and the J gene lost 2 bases, with 11 bases spanning the gap. This CDR3 has 16 amino acids. Germline assignment: CDR1 MNHNS and CDR2 SASEGT. Here the CDR3 reads CASSEARGPPGNTIYF. In DNA, the CDR3 is TGTGCCAGCAGTGAAGCGCGAGGTCCCCCTGGAAACACCATATATTTT.

This chain uses TRBV7-9 with TRBJ1-4, with 8 bases aligning to TRBD1. J lost 4 bases, V lost 5 bases, and 3 bases had no gene match. Germline loops: CDR1 SEHNR, CDR2 FQNEAQ (reference sequence). The CDR3 has 14 amino acids. CDR3 bases: TGTGCCAGCAGCCCCGGACAGGGTAATGAAAAACTGTTTTTT. Residues: CASSPGQGNEKLFF.

The J gene is TRBJ2-2, the V gene TRBV6-4; D perhaps matches TRBD2 (5 bases). With 5 bases removed from V and 4 bases from J, the gap between germline ends came to 14 bases. The CDR3 sequence is 15 residues long. From germline, CDR1 is MRHNA and CDR2 SNTAGT. This chain's CDR3 is CASSPGGGATGELFF. As DNA, the CDR3 is TGTGCCAGCAGTCCTGGTGGAGGCGCCACCGGGGAGCTGTTTTTT.

This sequence joins TRBV27 and TRBJ2-1; TRBD2 matches 11 bases. The CDR3 consists of 16 residues. With 7 bases clipped from V and 4 bases from J, the junction kept 9 bases outside the gene matches. The germline gives CDR1 MNHEY, CDR2 SMNVEV (reference sequence). Here the CDR3 DNA reads TGTGCCAGCACCCCGGCACTAGCGGGGGAATACAATGAGCAGTTCTTC. Amino acid sequence: CASTPALAGEYNEQFF.

The CDR3 here is CASSSASGSYEQYF. The CDR3 DNA sequence: TGCGCCAGCAGCTCCGCTAGCGGGAGTTACGAGCAGTACTTC. The V gene is TRBV5-1, the J gene TRBJ2-7; TRBD2 matches at 10 bases. Germline assignment: CDR1 SGHRS and CDR2 YFSETQ. The CDR3 is made up of 14 amino acids. V lost 3 bases, J lost 4 bases, and 4 bases stayed unmatched.

A few counts support this clone. This rearrangement joins TRBV2 to TRBJ1-2; tentative D call: TRBD1 (5 bases). Germline V gives CDR1 SNHLY, CDR2 FYNNEI. Trimming removed 6 bases at V and 8 bases at J, with 19 bases between. This CDR3 spans 14 amino acids. CDR3 bases: TGTGCCAGCAGATCGGGACTGCCGGGGGGGGGCTACACCTTC. Translated, it gives CASRSGLPGGGYTF.

The chain employs TRBV4-3 and TRBJ2-1, with TRBD2 identical over 9 bases. Trimming cost V 0 bases and J 0 bases; bases outside gene matches: 3. The germline V gene encodes CDR1 LGHNA and CDR2 YSLEER. This CDR3 region has 17 residues. The CDR3 bases are TGCGCCAGCAGCCAAGATCGTAGCGGGAGCTCCTACAATGAGCAGTTCTTC. Amino acids: CASSQDRSGSSYNEQFF.

This chain joins TRBV5-6 and TRBJ1-2; D uncertain. CDR1 is SGHDT, CDR2 YYEEEE, per germline. Trimming shortened V by 0 bases and J by 4 bases, and 7 bases separated the two germline ends. The CDR3 has 13 residues. The chain's CDR3 is CASSLGRAYGYTF. In DNA, the CDR3 is TGTGCCAGCAGCTTGGGGAGGGCCTATGGCTACACCTTC.

In nucleotides, the CDR3 is TGCAGCCTGACACAGAACACTGAAGCTTTCTTT. This gives the protein CSLTQNTEAFF. This rearrangement joins TRBV29-1 to TRBJ1-1; D unresolved. CDR3 length equals 11 residues. V gave up 8 bases and J gave up 1 base, with 8 bases separating them. From germline, CDR1 is SQVTM and CDR2 ANQGSEA.

J is TRBJ1-1 and V is TRBV27; D unclear. The CDR3 contains 15 residues. Germline loops: CDR1 MNHEY, CDR2 SMNVEV (reference sequence). Trimming stripped 2 bases from V and 0 bases from J, with 10 bases between. CDR3 DNA sequence: TGTGCCAGCAGTTTAGGTCGAGGGTTGAACACTGAAGCTTTCTTT. This gives the protein CASSLGRGLNTEAFF.

The V call is TRBV30, the J call TRBJ1-2; 8 nucleotides match TRBD1. Germline CDR1 is GTSNPN and CDR2 is SVGIG (reference sequence). The junction had 2 bases not matched to a gene; V was cut back by 5 bases and J by 3 bases. The CDR3 loop spans 12 amino acids. CDR3 DNA: TGTGCCTGGGGACAGGGTGACTATGGCTACACCTTC. Its protein is CAWGQGDYGYTF.

V usage is TRBV9 and J usage is TRBJ2-7; TRBD2 might be the D (6 bases). This CDR3 is built from 15 residues. V lost 1 base and J 0 bases, leaving 11 bases between the germline ends. Germline V gene sequence: CDR1 SGDLS, CDR2 YYNGEE. The CDR3 DNA reads as TGTGCCAGCAGCGTAAGTTCTAGCGCCTCCTACGAGCAGTACTTC. Translation: CASSVSSSASYEQYF. Full variable domain (rest looked up from reference TRBV9 and TRBJ2-7): DSGVTQTPKHLITATGQRVTLRCSPRSGDLSVYWYQQSLDQGLQFLIQYYNGEERAKGNILERFSAQQFPDLHSELNLSSLELGDSALYFCASSVSSSASYEQYFGPGTRLTVT.

The V call is TRBV2, the J call TRBJ2-2, with D perhaps TRBD2 (5 bases). V was pared by 6 bases and J by 5 bases, with 7 bases between. CDR1 is SNHLY and CDR2 is FYNNEI in the germline V gene. The CDR3 loop spans 12 amino acids. CDR3 region: CASREETGELFF. CDR3 in DNA: TGTGCCAGCAGGGAGGAGACCGGGGAGCTGTTTTTT.

J is TRBJ2-3 and V is TRBV29-1; D possibly corresponds to TRBD1 (6 bases). This CDR3 contains 15 residues. Germline lookup yields CDR1 SQVTM and CDR2 ANQGSEA. Trimming left V 4 bases short and J 2 bases short, with 16 bases between. CDR3 region: CSVVRQANPTDTQYF. DNA for the CDR3: TGCAGCGTTGTTAGACAGGCAAACCCCACAGATACGCAGTATTTT.

This clone has a single count. The CDR3 region is CASSPRDRVPGLAAISTDTQYF. The DNA of the CDR3 is TGTGCCAGCAGCCCACGGGACAGAGTCCCGGGACTAGCGGCTATTAGCACAGATACGCAGTATTTT. The rearrangement uses TRBV13 and TRBJ2-3, with 11 bases matching TRBD2. Germline CDR1 reads PRHDT; CDR2 reads FYEKMQ (reference sequence). This CDR3 region has 22 residues. Unmatched junction bases numbered 22, after V lost 5 bases and J lost 0 bases.

The sample holds one count of this clone. The chain employs TRBV19 and TRBJ2-7; no definite D call. CDR3 size: 15 residues. Germline loops: CDR1 LNHDA, CDR2 SQIVND (reference sequence). The germline V and J ends were trimmed by 1 base and 4 bases, with 14 bases remaining between them. The CDR3 bases are TGTGCCAGTAGTATAGCTGGGCAGAAAATTTACGAGCAGTACTTC. Protein: CASSIAGQKIYEQYF.

The chain employs TRBV5-1 and TRBJ1-1; 7 positions match TRBD1. The CDR3 contains 15 residues. Trimming cost V 4 bases and J 0 bases; bases outside gene matches: 6. Germline CDR1 SGHRS, CDR2 YFSETQ. The CDR3 sequence is CASSEGTALNTEAFF. The CDR3 coding sequence is TGCGCCAGCAGCGAGGGGACAGCGTTGAACACTGAAGCTTTCTTT.